These 4 T cell receptor beta chains were all obtained from the same sample, sequenced in a study of OX40 agonist ivuxolimab in advanced cancers. This table comes from immunoSEQ multiplex PCR, and its TCRdb copy is limited to in-frame clones, with some not included. In the table there are tens of thousands of clones, 84% of which are singletons. The sequencing used CD4+ or CD8+ T cells sorted from blood, collected in a trial of the OX40 agonist ivuxolimab. Source of these receptors: an adult with an advanced solid tumor such as melanoma, head and neck, liver or kidney cancer.

The CDR3 region has the DNA TGTGCCAGTAGTATCTCGGGCCAAGAGACCCAGTACTTC. As protein: CASSISGQETQYF. V and J are TRBV19 and TRBJ2-5; D is unresolved. Germline V gene data show CDR1 as LNHDA and CDR2 as SQIVND (reference sequence). The CDR3 covers 13 residues. Trimming pared 3 bases from V and 1 base from J, leaving 6 bases between.

This chain joins TRBV16 and TRBJ1-5; D gene unclear. The CDR3 has 12 residues. CDR1 KGHSY and CDR2 FQNENV come from the germline V gene. Trimming shortened V by 0 bases and J by 4 bases, and 1 base separated the two germline ends. This chain's CDR3 is CASSQSNQPQHF. Here the CDR3 DNA reads TGTGCCAGCAGCCAATCGAATCAGCCCCAGCATTTT.

V is TRBV7-2 and J is TRBJ2-5, with D perhaps matching TRBD2 (6 bases). The CDR3 has 14 residues. CDR1 and CDR2 from the germline V gene are SGHTA and FQGNSA. The ends were cut back, 3 bases at V and 5 bases at J, with 13 bases in the middle. This CDR3 reads CASSLVGLAETQYF. CDR3 in DNA: TGTGCCAGCAGCTTGGTGGGGCTAGCGGAGACCCAGTACTTC.

The chain links TRBV4-2 to TRBJ2-1; 11 bases agree with TRBD2. Germline CDR1 and CDR2: LGHNA and YNFKEQ. There are 16 residues in the CDR3. After removal of 0 bases from V and 13 bases from J, the junction contained 11 bases not matched to a gene. The CDR3 sequence: CASSQDRSGGALRQFF. The CDR3 bases are TGTGCCAGCAGCCAAGACCGTAGCGGGGGGGCCTTACGACAGTTCTTC.